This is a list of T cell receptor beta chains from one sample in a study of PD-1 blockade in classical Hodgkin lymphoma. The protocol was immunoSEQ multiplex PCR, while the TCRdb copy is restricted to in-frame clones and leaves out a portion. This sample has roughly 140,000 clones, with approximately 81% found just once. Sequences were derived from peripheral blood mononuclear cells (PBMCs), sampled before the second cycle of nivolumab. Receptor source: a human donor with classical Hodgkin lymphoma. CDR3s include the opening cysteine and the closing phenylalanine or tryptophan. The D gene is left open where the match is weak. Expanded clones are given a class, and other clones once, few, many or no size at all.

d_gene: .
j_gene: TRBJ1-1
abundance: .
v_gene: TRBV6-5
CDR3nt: TGTGCCAGCAGTTACAGTATGGGGACTGAAGCTTTCTTT
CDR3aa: CASSYSMGTEAFF

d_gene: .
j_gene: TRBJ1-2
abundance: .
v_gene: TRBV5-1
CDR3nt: TGCGCCAGCAGCTTGGAGACAGCCTATGGCTACACCTTC
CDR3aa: CASSLETAYGYTF

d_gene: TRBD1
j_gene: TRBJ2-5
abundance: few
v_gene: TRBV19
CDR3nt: TGTGCCAGTAGTCCCGCAGGGGGCACACGCACCAGCCAAGAGACCCAGTACTTC
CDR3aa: CASSPAGGTRTSQETQYF

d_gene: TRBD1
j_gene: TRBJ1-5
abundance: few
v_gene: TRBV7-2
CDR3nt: TGTGCCAGCAGCGGACAGGAGAATCAGCCCCAGCATTTT
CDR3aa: CASSGQENQPQHF

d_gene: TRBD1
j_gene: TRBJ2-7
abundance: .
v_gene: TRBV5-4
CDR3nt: TGTGCCAGCAGCTCCCGGACAGGGCCCTACGAGCAGTACTTC
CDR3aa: CASSSRTGPYEQYF

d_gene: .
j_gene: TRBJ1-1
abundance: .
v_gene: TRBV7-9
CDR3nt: TGTGCCAGCAGCACGGCCGGAGGTGAAGCTTTCTTT
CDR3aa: CASSTAGGEAFF

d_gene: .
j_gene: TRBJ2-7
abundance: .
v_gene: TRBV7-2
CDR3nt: TGTGCCAGCAGCCAAAACACAGGGACCCCCTCCTACGAGCAGTACTTC
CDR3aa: CASSQNTGTPSYEQYF

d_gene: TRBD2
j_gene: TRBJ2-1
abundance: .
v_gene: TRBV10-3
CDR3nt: TGTGCCGGAAGGGGCGGGAGGGGCGATGAGCAGTTCTTC
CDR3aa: CAGRGGRGDEQFF

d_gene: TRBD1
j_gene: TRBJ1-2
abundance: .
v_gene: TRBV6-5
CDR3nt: TGTGCCAGCAGTCAAGGACAGGGGACCTATGGCTACACCTTC
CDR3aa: CASSQGQGTYGYTF

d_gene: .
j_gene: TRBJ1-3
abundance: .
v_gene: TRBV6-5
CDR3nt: TGTGCCAGCAGAGGTAGCCTTGTGAGGGTACGGACCATATATTTT
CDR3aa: CASRGSLVRVRTIYF

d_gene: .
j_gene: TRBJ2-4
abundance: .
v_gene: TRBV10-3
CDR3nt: TGTGCCATCAGCCAGGGAATAGCTGCTAACATTCAGTACTTC
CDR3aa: CAISQGIAANIQYF

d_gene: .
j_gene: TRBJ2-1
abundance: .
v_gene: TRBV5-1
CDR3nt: TGCGCCAGCAGCTTGGGCCACAATGAGCAGTTCTTC
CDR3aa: CASSLGHNEQFF

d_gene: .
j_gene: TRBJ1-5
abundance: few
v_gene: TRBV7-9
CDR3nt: TGTGCCAGCAGCTTAGTGGGACACGGTCAGCCCCAGCATTTT
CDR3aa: CASSLVGHGQPQHF

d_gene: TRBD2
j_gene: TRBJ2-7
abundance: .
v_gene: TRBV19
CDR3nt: TGTGCCAGTTCCTATAGCGGGGGGGCGCGGGAGCAGTACTTC
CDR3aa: CASSYSGGAREQYF

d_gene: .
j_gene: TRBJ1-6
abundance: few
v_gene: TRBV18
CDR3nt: TGTGCCAGCTCACCCCTCCCGGGGGGCTCACCCCTCCACTTT
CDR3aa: CASSPLPGGSPLHF

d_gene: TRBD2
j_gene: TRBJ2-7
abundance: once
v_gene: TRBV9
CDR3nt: TGTGCCAGCACCTTCGGGGACGGGCGGGAGTTATACGAGCAGTACTTC
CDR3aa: CASTFGDGRELYEQYF

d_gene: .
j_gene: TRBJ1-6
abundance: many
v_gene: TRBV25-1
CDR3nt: TGTGCCAGCAGTGACGGGGCAGGTGGAAATTCACCCCTCCACTTT
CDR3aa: CASSDGAGGNSPLHF

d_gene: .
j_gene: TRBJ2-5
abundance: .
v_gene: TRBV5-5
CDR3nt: TGTGCCAGCAGCTTGGTCCGGGCGGGGGAGACCCAGTACTTC
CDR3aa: CASSLVRAGETQYF

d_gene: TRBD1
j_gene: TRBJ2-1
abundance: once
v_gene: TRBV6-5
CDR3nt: TGTGCCAGCAGCAAGACAGGGGGTCGGGGTGAGCAGTTCTTC
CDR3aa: CASSKTGGRGEQFF

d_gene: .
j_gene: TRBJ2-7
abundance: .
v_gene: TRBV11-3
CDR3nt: TGTGCCAGCAGCTTAGGGGGATCTTCGACCTACGAGCAGTACTTC
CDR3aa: CASSLGGSSTYEQYF

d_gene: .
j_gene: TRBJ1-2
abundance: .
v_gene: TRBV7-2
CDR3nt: TGTGCCAGCAGCTTAGGGTCGGGCAGGGGCGACTATGGCTACACCTTC
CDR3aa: CASSLGSGRGDYGYTF

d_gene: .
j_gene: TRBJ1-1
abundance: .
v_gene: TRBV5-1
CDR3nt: TGCGCCAGCAGCTCACAGGGTGGGGGCACTGAAGCTTTCTTT
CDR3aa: CASSSQGGGTEAFF

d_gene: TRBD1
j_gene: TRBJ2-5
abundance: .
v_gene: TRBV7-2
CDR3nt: TGTGCCAGCAGCCACCGGGACAGGGGGTTGGACGAGACCCAGTACTTC
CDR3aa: CASSHRDRGLDETQYF